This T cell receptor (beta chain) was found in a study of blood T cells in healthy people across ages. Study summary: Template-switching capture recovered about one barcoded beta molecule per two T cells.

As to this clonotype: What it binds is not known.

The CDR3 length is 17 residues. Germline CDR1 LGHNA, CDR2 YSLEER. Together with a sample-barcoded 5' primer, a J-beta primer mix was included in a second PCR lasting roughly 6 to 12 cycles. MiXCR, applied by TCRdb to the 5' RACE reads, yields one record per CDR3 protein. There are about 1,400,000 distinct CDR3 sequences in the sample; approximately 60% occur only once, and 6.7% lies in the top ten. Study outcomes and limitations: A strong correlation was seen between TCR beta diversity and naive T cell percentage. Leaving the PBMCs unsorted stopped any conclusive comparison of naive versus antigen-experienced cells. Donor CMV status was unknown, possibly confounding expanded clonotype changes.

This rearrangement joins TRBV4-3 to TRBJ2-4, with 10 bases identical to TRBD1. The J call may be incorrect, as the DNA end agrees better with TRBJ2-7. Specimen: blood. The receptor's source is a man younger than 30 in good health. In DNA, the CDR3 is TGCGCCAGCAGCCAACAAATGAAGGGACAGGGGACCCTCGAGCAGTACTTC. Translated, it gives CASSQQMKGQGTLEQYF.